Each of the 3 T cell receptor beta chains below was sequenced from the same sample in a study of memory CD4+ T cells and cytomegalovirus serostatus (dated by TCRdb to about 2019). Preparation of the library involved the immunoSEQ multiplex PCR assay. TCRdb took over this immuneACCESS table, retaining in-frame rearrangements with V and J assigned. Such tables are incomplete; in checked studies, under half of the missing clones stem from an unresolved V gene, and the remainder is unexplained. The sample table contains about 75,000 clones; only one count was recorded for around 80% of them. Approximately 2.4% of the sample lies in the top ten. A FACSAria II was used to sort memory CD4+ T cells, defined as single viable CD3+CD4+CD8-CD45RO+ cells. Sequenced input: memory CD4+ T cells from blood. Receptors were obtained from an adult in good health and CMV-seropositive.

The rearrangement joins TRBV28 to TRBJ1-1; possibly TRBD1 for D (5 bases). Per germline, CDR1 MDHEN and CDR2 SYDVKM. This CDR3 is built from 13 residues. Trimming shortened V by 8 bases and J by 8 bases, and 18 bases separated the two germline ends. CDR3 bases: TGTGCCAGCTACAACACAGGAGAACTGGAAGCTTTCTTT. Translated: CASYNTGELEAFF. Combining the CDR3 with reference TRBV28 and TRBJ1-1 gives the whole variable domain DVKVTQSSRYLVKRTGEKVFLECVQDMDHENMFWYRQDPGLGLRLIYFSYDVKMKEKGDIPEGYSVSREKKERFSLILESASTNQTSMYLCASYNTGELEAFFGQGTRLTVV.

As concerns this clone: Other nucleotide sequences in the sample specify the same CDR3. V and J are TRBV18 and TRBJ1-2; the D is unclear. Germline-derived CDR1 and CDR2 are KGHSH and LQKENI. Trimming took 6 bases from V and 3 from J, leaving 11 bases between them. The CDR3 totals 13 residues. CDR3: CASSPSGDYGYTF. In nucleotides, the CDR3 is TGTGCCAGCTCCCCAAGTGGGGACTATGGCTACACCTTC.

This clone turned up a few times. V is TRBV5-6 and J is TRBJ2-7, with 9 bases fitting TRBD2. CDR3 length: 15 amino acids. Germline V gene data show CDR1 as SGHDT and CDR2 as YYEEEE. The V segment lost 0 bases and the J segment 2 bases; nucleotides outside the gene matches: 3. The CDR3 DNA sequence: TGTGCCAGCAGCTTGGGACTAGCGGAAACCTACGAGCAGTACTTC. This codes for CASSLGLAETYEQYF.